This note documents a single T cell receptor (beta chain) sequence. Here immunoSEQ multiplex PCR was the method, and the copy in TCRdb shows in-frame clones only, minus some. The top ten hold around 20% of the sample, which has 25,000 to 30,000 clones, 72% seen once. The data are from a study of blood T cell repertoires in COVID-19. On the study more broadly: Material from acute and convalescent COVID-19 was sourced from the United States, Italy and Spain.

Trimming removed 5 bases from V and 5 bases from J; junction bases left unmatched: 8. Germline CDR1 SEHNR, CDR2 FQNEAQ (reference sequence). This CDR3 is 16 amino acids long. The sequence derives from a boy between 2 and 10 years old with active or convalescent COVID-19. The material sequenced was peripheral blood. V is TRBV7-9 and J is TRBJ2-1; 11 bases are a match to TRBD2. The CDR3 DNA is TGTGCCAGCAGCGTATCCGGGACTAGCGGAAACAATGAGCAGTTCTTC. This gives the protein CASSVSGTSGNNEQFF.